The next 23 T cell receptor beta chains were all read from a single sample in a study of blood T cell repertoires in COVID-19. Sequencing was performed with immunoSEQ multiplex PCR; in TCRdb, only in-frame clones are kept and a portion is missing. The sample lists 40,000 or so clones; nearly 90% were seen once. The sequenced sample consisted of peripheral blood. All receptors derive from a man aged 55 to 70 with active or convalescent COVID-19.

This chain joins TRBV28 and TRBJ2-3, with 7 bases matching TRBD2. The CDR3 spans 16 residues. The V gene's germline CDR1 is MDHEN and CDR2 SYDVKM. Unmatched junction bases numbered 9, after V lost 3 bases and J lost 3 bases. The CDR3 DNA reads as TGTGCCAGCAGTTTGGGCGGGGCGGGAGAGACAGATACGCAGTATTTT. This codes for CASSLGGAGETDTQYF.

The CDR3 sequence: CASSRDRDRGSYNEQFF. CDR3 DNA sequence: TGTGCCAGCAGCCGGGACCGGGACAGGGGCTCCTACAATGAGCAGTTCTTC. J is TRBJ2-1 and V is TRBV7-2, with 10 bases matching TRBD1. CDR3 length: 17 amino acids. Germline V lookup: CDR1 SGHTA, CDR2 FQGNSA. The V segment lost 5 bases and the J segment 0 bases; nucleotides outside the gene matches: 7.

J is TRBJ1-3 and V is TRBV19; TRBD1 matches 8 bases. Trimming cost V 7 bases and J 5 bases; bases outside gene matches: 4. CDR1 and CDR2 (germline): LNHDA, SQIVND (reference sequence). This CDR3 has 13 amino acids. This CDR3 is CASTGTGRNTIYF. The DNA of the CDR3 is TGTGCCAGTACCGGGACAGGTAGAAACACCATATATTTT.

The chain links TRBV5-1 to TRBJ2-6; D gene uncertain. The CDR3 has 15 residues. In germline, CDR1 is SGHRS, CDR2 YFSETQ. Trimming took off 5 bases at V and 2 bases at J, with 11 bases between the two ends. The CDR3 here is CASSSVGTGANVLTF. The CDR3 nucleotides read TGCGCCAGCAGTAGTGTTGGTACTGGGGCCAACGTCCTGACTTTC. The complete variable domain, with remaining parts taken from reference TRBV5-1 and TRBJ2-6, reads KAGVTQTPRYLIKTRGQQVTLSCSPISGHRSVSWYQQTPGQGLQFLFEYFSETQRNKGNFPGRFSGRQFSNSRSEMNVSTLELGDSALYLCASSSVGTGANVLTFGAGSRLTVL.

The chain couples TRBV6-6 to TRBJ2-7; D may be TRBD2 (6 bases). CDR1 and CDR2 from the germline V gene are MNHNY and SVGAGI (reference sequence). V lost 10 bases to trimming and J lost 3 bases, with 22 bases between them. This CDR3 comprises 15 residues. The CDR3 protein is CATSYGGGKGYEQYF. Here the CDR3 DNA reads TGTGCCACCTCTTACGGGGGAGGAAAGGGCTACGAGCAGTACTTC.

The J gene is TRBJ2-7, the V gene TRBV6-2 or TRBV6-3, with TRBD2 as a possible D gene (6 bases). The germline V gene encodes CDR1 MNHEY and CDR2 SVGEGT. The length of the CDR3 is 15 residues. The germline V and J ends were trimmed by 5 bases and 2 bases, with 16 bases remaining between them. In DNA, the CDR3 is TGTGCCAGCAGTCTCCAAAGCGGGCCTACCTACGAGCAGTACTTC. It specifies CASSLQSGPTYEQYF.

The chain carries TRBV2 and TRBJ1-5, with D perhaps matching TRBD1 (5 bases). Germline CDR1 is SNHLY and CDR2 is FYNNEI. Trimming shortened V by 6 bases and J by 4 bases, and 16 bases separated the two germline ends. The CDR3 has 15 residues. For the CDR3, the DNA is TGTGCCAGCAGACTTGAGCCCAGGGCGAATCAGCCCCAGCATTTT. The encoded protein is CASRLEPRANQPQHF. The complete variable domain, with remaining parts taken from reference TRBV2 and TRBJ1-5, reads EPEVTQTPSHQVTQMGQEVILRCVPISNHLYFYWYRQILGQKVEFLVSFYNNEISEKSEIFDDQFSVERPDGSNFTLKIRSTKLEDSAMYFCASRLEPRANQPQHFGDGTRLSIL.

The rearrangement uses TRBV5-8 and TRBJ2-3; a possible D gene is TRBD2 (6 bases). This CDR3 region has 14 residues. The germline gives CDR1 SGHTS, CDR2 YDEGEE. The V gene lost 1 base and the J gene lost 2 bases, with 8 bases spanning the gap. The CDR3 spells CASSLWGVTDTQYF. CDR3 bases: TGTGCCAGCAGCTTGTGGGGGGTCACAGATACGCAGTATTTT.

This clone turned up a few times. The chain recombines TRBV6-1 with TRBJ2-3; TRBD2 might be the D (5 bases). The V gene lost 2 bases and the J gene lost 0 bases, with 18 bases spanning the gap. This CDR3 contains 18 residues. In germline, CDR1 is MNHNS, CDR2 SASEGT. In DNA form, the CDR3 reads TGTGCCAGCAGTGAACGGGATCTAAGGACTGGCAGCACAGATACGCAGTATTTT. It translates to CASSERDLRTGSTDTQYF.

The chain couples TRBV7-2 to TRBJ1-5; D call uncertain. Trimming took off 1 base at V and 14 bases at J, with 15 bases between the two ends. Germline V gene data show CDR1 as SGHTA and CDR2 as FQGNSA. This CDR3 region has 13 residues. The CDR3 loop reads CASSLEGQSTKHF. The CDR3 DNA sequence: TGTGCCAGCAGCTTAGAAGGCCAGTCAACTAAGCATTTT.

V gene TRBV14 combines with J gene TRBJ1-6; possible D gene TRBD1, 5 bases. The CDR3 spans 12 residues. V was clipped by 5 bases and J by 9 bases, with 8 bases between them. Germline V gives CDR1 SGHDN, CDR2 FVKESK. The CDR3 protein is CASSFQGSPLHF. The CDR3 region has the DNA TGTGCCAGCAGCTTCCAGGGTTCACCCCTCCACTTT.

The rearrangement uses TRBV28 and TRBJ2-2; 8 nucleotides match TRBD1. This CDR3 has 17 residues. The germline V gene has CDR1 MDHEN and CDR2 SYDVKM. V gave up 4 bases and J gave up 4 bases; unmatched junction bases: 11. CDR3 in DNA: TGTGCCAGCAGTTCGCCGACAGGGGTCGCGTTCACCGGGGAGCTGTTTTTT. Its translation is CASSSPTGVAFTGELFF.

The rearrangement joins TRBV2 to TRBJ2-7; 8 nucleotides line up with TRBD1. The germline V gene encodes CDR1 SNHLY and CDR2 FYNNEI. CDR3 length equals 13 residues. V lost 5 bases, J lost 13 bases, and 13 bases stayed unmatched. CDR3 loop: CASSSRFGQGVYF. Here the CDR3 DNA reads TGTGCCAGCAGTTCCCGATTTGGACAGGGTGTATACTTC. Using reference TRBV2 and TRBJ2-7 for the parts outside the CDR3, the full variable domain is EPEVTQTPSHQVTQMGQEVILRCVPISNHLYFYWYRQILGQKVEFLVSFYNNEISEKSEIFDDQFSVERPDGSNFTLKIRSTKLEDSAMYFCASSSRFGQGVYFGPGTRLTVT.

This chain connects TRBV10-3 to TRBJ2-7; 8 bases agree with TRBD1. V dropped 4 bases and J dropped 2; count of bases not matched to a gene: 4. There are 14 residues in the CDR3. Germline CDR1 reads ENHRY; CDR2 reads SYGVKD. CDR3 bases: TGTGCCATCAGTGTGGACAGGGATACCTACGAGCAGTACTTC. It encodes CAISVDRDTYEQYF.

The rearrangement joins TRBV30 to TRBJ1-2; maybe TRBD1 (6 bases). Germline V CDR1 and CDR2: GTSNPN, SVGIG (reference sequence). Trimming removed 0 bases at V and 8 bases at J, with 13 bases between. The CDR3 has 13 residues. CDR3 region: CAWSVQGGRGYTF. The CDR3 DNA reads TGTGCCTGGAGTGTACAGGGTGGACGGGGCTACACCTTC.

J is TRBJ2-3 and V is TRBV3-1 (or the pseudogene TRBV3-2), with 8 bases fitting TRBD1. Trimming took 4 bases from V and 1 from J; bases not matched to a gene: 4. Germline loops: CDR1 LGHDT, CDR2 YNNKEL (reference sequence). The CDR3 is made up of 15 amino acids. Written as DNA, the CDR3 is TGTGCCAGCAGCCCCAGGGGGCGAGGCACAGATACGCAGTATTTT. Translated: CASSPRGRGTDTQYF.

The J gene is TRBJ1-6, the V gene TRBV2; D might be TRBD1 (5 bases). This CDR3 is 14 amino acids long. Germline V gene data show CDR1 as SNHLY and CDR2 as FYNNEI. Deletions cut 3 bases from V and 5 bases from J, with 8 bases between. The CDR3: CASSEDTDNSPLHF. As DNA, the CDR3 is TGTGCCAGCAGTGAGGACACCGATAATTCACCCCTCCACTTT.

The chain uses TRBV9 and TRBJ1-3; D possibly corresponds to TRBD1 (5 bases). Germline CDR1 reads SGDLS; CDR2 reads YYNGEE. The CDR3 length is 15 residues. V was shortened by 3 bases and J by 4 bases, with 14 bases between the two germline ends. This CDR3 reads CASSAPGNRGNTIYF. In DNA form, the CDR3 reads TGTGCCAGCAGCGCTCCAGGGAACCGCGGAAACACCATATATTTT.

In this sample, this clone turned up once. CDR3 nucleotides: TGTGCCAGCAGCTTAGGGCTGCGGGGGACCTACGAGCAGTACTTC. It yields the protein CASSLGLRGTYEQYF. J is TRBJ2-7 and V is TRBV11-2, with 7 bases identical to TRBD2. Germline V CDR1 and CDR2: SGHAT, FQNNGV. The J segment lost 2 bases and the V segment lost 1 base, leaving 5 bases of the junction unmatched. The CDR3 loop spans 15 amino acids.

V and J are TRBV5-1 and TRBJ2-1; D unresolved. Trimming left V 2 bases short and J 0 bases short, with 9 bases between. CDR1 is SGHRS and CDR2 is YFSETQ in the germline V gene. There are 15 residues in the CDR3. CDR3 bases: TGCGCCAGCAGCTTCGACTTAAGCTCCTACAATGAGCAGTTCTTC. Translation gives CASSFDLSSYNEQFF.

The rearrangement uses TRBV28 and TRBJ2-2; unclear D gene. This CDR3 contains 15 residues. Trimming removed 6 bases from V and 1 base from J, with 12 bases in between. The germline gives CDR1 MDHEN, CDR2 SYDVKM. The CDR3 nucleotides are TGTGCCAGCAGCGACCGACACGTGAACACCGGGGAGCTGTTTTTT. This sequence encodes CASSDRHVNTGELFF. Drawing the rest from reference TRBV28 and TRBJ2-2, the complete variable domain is DVKVTQSSRYLVKRTGEKVFLECVQDMDHENMFWYRQDPGLGLRLIYFSYDVKMKEKGDIPEGYSVSREKKERFSLILESASTNQTSMYLCASSDRHVNTGELFFGEGSRLTVL.

This CDR3 is CASTPRDRDTEAFF. CDR3 bases: TGTGCCAGTACCCCCCGGGACAGGGACACTGAAGCTTTCTTT. The rearrangement joins TRBV19 to TRBJ1-1; TRBD1 matches at 9 bases. V shed 7 bases, J shed 3 bases, and the junction held 6 bases outside the gene matches. Per germline, CDR1 LNHDA and CDR2 SQIVND (reference sequence). The CDR3 totals 14 residues.

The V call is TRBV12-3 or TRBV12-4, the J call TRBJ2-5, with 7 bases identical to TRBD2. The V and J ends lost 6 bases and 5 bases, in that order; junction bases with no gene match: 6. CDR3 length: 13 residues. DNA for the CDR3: TGTGCCAGCAGACCTTCGGGGGGTGAGACCCAGTACTTC. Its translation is CASRPSGGETQYF.